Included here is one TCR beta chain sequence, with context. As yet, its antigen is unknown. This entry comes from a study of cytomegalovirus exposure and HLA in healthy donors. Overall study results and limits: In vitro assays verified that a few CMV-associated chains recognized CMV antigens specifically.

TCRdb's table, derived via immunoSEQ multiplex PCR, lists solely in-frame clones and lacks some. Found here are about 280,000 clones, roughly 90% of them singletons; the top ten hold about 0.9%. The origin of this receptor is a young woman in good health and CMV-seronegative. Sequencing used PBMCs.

The CDR3 sequence: CASSSTGGTEAFF. The CDR3 DNA reads as TGTGCCAGCAGTTCCACAGGGGGCACTGAAGCTTTCTTT. The chain has TRBV28 and TRBJ1-1; 8 bases align to TRBD1. The CDR3 sequence is 13 residues long. Germline CDR1 MDHEN, CDR2 SYDVKM. V lost 4 bases and J lost 4; bases outside the gene matches: 2.